One sample yielded the 20 T cell receptor beta chains listed below, sequenced in a study of T cell responses to AZD1222 COVID-19 vaccine. Method: immunoSEQ multiplex PCR; TCRdb's copy keeps in-frame clones and lacks some. The data contain around 250,000 clones, about 92% of them singletons. Sequenced material: peripheral blood, taken on day 0 of AZD1222 vaccination. Receptors originate from an adult in good health.

This clone was recorded only once. This chain uses TRBV2 with TRBJ1-2; D remains unclear. Germline CDR1 is SNHLY and CDR2 is FYNNEI. With 4 bases removed from V and 0 bases from J, the gap between germline ends came to 9 bases. CDR3 size: 14 residues. Here the CDR3 DNA reads TGTGCCAGCAGTGGAACACTATCTAACTATGGCTACACCTTC. This translates into CASSGTLSNYGYTF.

This sequence joins TRBV19 and TRBJ2-2, with D perhaps matching TRBD2 (6 bases). Looked up from germline, CDR1 is LNHDA and CDR2 is SQIVND (reference sequence). Between the trimmed V and J ends, which lost 7 bases and 6 bases, there was a span of 15 bases. This CDR3 spans 14 amino acids. CDR3 sequence (DNA): TGTGCCAGTAATCACGGGGGACGCGCCGGGGAGCTGTTTTTT. Translating it yields CASNHGGRAGELFF.

The gene calls are TRBV30 and TRBJ1-1, with D maybe TRBD1 (5 bases). Germline V CDR1 and CDR2: GTSNPN, SVGIG (reference sequence). With 0 bases removed from V and 9 bases from J, the gap between germline ends came to 14 bases. The CDR3 has 13 amino acids. The CDR3 DNA follows: TGTGCCTGGAGTGTTGGGATGACAGCGCAAGCTTTCTTT. Amino acid sequence: CAWSVGMTAQAFF. The full variable domain, its missing parts supplied by reference TRBV30 and TRBJ1-1, is SQTIHQWPATLVQPVGSPLSLECTVEGTSNPNLYWYRQAAGRGLQLLFYSVGIGQISSEVPQNLSASRPQDRQFILSSKKLLLSDSGFYLCAWSVGMTAQAFFGQGTRLTVV.

This chain uses TRBV19 with TRBJ1-2; no clear D. V was pared by 7 bases and J by 4 bases, with 10 bases between. This CDR3 is built from 12 residues. The germline gives CDR1 LNHDA, CDR2 SQIVND (reference sequence). The CDR3 is CASNEAGYGYTF. The CDR3 coding sequence is TGTGCCAGTAACGAGGCGGGCTATGGCTACACCTTC.

The chain carries TRBV9 and TRBJ2-7; D unclear. Trimming cost V 0 bases and J 3 bases, with 13 bases left between them. Per the germline V gene, CDR1 is SGDLS and CDR2 is YYNGEE. The CDR3 totals 15 residues. CDR3 nucleotides: TGTGCCAGCAGCGTAGCACCAGCGAAACTCTACGAGCAGTACTTC. Translated, it gives CASSVAPAKLYEQYF.

The chain is built from TRBV5-4 and TRBJ2-7; a weak D match, TRBD2 (7 bases). CDR1 and CDR2 (germline): SGHNT, YYREEE (reference sequence). CDR3 length: 13 residues. V was shortened by 4 bases and J by 5 bases, with 13 bases between the two germline ends. In DNA, the CDR3 is TGTGCCAGCAGCCAAGGGGGGGAGGACGAGCAGTACTTC. Amino acid sequence: CASSQGGEDEQYF.

V and J are TRBV27 and TRBJ2-7; 11 bases are shared with TRBD1. Germline-derived CDR1 and CDR2 are MNHEY and SMNVEV (reference sequence). V lost 3 bases, J lost 4 bases, and 5 bases stayed unmatched. There are 15 residues in the CDR3. CDR3 protein: CASSFGTGGLYEQYF. CDR3 coding DNA: TGTGCCAGCAGTTTCGGGACAGGGGGTTTGTACGAGCAGTACTTC.

V and J are TRBV9 and TRBJ1-2; D is undetermined. The CDR3 has 17 amino acids. Trimming took off 3 bases at V and 6 bases at J, with 24 bases between the two ends. The V gene's germline CDR1 is SGDLS and CDR2 YYNGEE. CDR3 in amino acids: CASSAGPSPETFDGYTF. The CDR3 bases are TGTGCCAGCAGCGCTGGCCCGTCCCCTGAGACGTTCGATGGCTACACCTTC.

The chain combines TRBV3-1 (or the pseudogene TRBV3-2) with TRBJ2-7, with D possibly matching TRBD2 (6 bases). The V gene lost 0 bases and the J gene lost 7 bases, with 16 bases spanning the gap. The germline V gene encodes CDR1 LGHDT and CDR2 YNNKEL (reference sequence). The CDR3 runs 15 residues. CDR3 sequence (DNA): TGTGCCAGCAGCCAAGATAGCGGAGCAGCGGTGGAGCAGTACTTC. Translated: CASSQDSGAAVEQYF.

In this sample, this clone turned up once. The chain joins TRBV3-1 (or the pseudogene TRBV3-2) to TRBJ1-2, with 7 nucleotides matching TRBD1. The CDR3 is 14 residues long. Germline V lookup: CDR1 LGHDT, CDR2 YNNKEL (reference sequence). After removal of 2 bases from V and 5 bases from J, the junction contained 5 bases not matched to a gene. In DNA, the CDR3 is TGTGCCAGCAGCCAATCGGGACAGCCTTATGGCTACACCTTC. Translating gives CASSQSGQPYGYTF.

The chain uses TRBV6-5 and TRBJ2-7, with D tentatively TRBD2 (6 bases). Trimming took off 2 bases at V and 0 bases at J, with 11 bases between the two ends. Germline V gene sequence: CDR1 MNHEY, CDR2 SVGAGI. CDR3 length: 15 residues. CDR3 sequence: CASSYGGGVSYEQYF. DNA of the CDR3: TGTGCCAGCAGTTACGGTGGAGGGGTCTCCTACGAGCAGTACTTC.

The rearrangement links TRBV6-2 or TRBV6-3 to TRBJ2-3; no definite D call. V shed 0 bases and J shed 2 bases, with 3 bases lying between them. CDR3 length equals 13 residues. The germline V gene has CDR1 MNHEY and CDR2 SVGEGT. The CDR3 is CASSYSTTDTQYF. CDR3 sequence (DNA): TGTGCCAGCAGTTACTCGACCACAGATACGCAGTATTTT.

The chain uses TRBV19 and TRBJ1-1, with D uncertain. Trimming removed 7 bases at V and 2 bases at J, with 14 bases between. The germline V gene has CDR1 LNHDA and CDR2 SQIVND (reference sequence). CDR3 length equals 14 residues. The CDR3 loop reads CASKSRTANTEAFF. In nucleotides, the CDR3 is TGTGCCAGTAAGTCCAGAACGGCAAACACTGAAGCTTTCTTT.

This chain uses TRBV29-1 with TRBJ1-1; no clear D. The CDR3 extends over 15 amino acids. The germline gives CDR1 SQVTM, CDR2 ANQGSEA. The ends were cut back, 4 bases at V and 8 bases at J, with 23 bases in the middle. CDR3 residues: CSVGAPEGYNYEAFF. As DNA, the CDR3 is TGCAGCGTTGGAGCCCCCGAAGGATACAACTACGAAGCTTTCTTT.

The chain employs TRBV6-5 and TRBJ2-1; D call uncertain. From germline, CDR1 is MNHEY and CDR2 SVGAGI. V was trimmed by 2 bases and J by 9 bases, leaving 11 bases between them. CDR3 length: 13 residues. The CDR3 coding sequence is TGTGCCAGCAGTTACAGAGGAGCTCCTGAGCAGTTCTTC. It codes for CASSYRGAPEQFF.

This chain connects TRBV19 to TRBJ2-1; 8 bases map to TRBD1. The CDR3 length is 16 residues. CDR1 is LNHDA and CDR2 is SQIVND in the germline V gene (reference sequence). After removal of 5 bases from V and 3 bases from J, the junction contained 9 bases not matched to a gene. The CDR3 DNA reads as TGTGCCAGTAGTCCGACAGGGGCCCCCTTCTACAATGAGCAGTTCTTC. Translating gives CASSPTGAPFYNEQFF.

The genes are TRBV4-3 and TRBJ2-5, with D unresolved. Trimming left V 0 bases short and J 7 bases short, with 15 bases between. CDR1 and CDR2 (germline): LGHNA, YSLEER. The CDR3 covers 15 residues. The DNA for the CDR3 is TGCGCCAGCAGCCAAGATCATCAAACCAAGGCGACCCAGTACTTC. Translating gives CASSQDHQTKATQYF.

In its sample, this clone was seen once. The CDR3 loop is CASSIGVWGNQPQHF. Here the CDR3 DNA reads TGTGCCAGTAGTATCGGCGTTTGGGGCAATCAGCCCCAGCATTTT. The chain recombines TRBV19 with TRBJ1-5; D remains ambiguous. From germline, CDR1 is LNHDA and CDR2 SQIVND (reference sequence). The CDR3 covers 15 residues. V dropped 3 bases and J dropped 2 bases, with 11 bases sitting between them.

The genes are TRBV27 and TRBJ1-1, with D possibly being TRBD1 (5 bases). Between the trimmed V and J ends, which lost 0 bases and 4 bases, there was a span of 9 bases. The CDR3 loop spans 14 amino acids. In germline, CDR1 is MNHEY, CDR2 SMNVEV (reference sequence). The chain's CDR3 is CASSLSGRSTEAFF. The CDR3 DNA reads as TGTGCCAGCAGTTTATCGGGACGCAGCACTGAAGCTTTCTTT.

The V and J genes are TRBV6-5 and TRBJ1-1, with D unresolved. Germline CDR1 and CDR2: MNHEY and SVGAGI. This CDR3 contains 11 residues. Trimming took off 3 bases at V and 7 bases at J, with 6 bases between the two ends. The CDR3 sequence: CASSYTNEAFF. The CDR3 nucleotides read TGTGCCAGCAGTTATACCAATGAAGCTTTCTTT.